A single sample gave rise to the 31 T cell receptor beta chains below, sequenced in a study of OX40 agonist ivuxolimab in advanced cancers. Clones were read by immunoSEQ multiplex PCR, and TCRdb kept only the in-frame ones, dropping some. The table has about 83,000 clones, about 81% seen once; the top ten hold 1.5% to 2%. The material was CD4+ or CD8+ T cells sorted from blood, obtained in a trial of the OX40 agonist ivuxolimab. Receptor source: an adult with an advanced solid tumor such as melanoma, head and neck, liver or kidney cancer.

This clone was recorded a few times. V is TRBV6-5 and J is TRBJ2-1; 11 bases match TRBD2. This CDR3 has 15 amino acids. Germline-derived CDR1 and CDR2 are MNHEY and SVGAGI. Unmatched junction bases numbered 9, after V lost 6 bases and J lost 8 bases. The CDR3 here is CASRLAGGPLYEQFF. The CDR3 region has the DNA TGTGCCAGCAGGCTAGCGGGGGGCCCATTATATGAGCAGTTCTTC.

CDR3 protein: CASSLAGGAVDEQFF. The DNA of the CDR3 is TGTGCCAGCAGCTTAGCTGGGGGGGCCGTGGATGAGCAGTTCTTC. V gene TRBV7-2 combines with J gene TRBJ2-1; D possibly corresponds to TRBD2 (7 bases). Germline CDR1 is SGHTA and CDR2 is FQGNSA. The CDR3 has 15 residues. The germline V and J ends were trimmed by 0 bases and 8 bases, with 14 bases remaining between them. Combining the CDR3 with reference TRBV7-2 and TRBJ2-1 gives the whole variable domain GAGVSQSPSNKVTEKGKDVELRCDPISGHTALYWYRQSLGQGLEFLIYFQGNSAPDKSGLPSDRFSAERTGGSVSTLTIQRTQQEDSAVYLCASSLAGGAVDEQFFGPGTRLTVL.

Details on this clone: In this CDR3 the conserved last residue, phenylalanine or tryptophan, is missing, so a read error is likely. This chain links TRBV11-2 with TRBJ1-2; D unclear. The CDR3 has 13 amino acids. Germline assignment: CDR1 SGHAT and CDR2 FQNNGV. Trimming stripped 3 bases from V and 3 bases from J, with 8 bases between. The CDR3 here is CASSLGLDYGYTS. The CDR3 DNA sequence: TGTGCCAGCAGCTTGGGATTGGACTATGGCTACACCTCC.

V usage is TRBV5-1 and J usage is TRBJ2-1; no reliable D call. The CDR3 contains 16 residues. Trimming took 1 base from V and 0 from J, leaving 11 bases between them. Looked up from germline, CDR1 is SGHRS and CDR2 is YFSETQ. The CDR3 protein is CASSLWPTSSYNEQFF. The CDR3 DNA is TGCGCCAGCAGCTTGTGGCCAACGAGCTCCTACAATGAGCAGTTCTTC.

The CDR3 nucleotides are TGTGCCAGCAGCCCCCAGGGCGGGGGGAACACTGAAGCTTTCTTT. Translation gives CASSPQGGGNTEAFF. The genes are TRBV7-2 and TRBJ1-1; tentatively, D is TRBD1 (5 bases). The germline V gene encodes CDR1 SGHTA and CDR2 FQGNSA. V was cut by 5 bases and J by 1 base, with 14 bases left in between. There are 15 residues in the CDR3.

CDR3 protein: CASTEGPTGQPQHF. CDR3 coding DNA: TGTGCCAGCACCGAGGGGCCTACGGGGCAGCCCCAGCATTTT. This sequence joins TRBV28 and TRBJ1-5, with D possibly matching TRBD1 (5 bases). From germline, CDR1 is MDHEN and CDR2 SYDVKM. Trimming cost V 7 bases and J 7 bases, with 17 bases left between them. This CDR3 spans 14 amino acids.

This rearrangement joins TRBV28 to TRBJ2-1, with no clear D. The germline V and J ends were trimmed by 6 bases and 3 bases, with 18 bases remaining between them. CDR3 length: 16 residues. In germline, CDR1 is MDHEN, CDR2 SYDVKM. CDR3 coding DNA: TGTGCCAGCAGGACCCTTGGGCCCGTAGACTACAATGAGCAGTTCTTC. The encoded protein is CASRTLGPVDYNEQFF.

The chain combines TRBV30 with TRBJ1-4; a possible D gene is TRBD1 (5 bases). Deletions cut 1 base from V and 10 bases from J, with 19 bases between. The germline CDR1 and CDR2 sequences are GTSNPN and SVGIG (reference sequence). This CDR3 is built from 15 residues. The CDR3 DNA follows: TGTGCCTGGAGTGAAGGACACTTGTCCCGTGGAAAACTGTTTTTT. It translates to CAWSEGHLSRGKLFF.

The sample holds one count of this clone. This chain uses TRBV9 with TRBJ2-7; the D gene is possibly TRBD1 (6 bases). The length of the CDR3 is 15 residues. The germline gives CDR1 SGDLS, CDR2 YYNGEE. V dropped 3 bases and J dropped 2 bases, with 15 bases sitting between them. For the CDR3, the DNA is TGTGCCAGCAGCGGAGAGGAGAGGACAGCCTACGAGCAGTACTTC. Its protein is CASSGEERTAYEQYF.

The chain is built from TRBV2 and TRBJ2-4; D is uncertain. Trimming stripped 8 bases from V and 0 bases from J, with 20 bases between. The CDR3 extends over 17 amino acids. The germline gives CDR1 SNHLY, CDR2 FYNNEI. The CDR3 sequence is CASLGSPSPLAKNIQYF. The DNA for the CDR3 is TGTGCCAGCCTCGGCTCTCCAAGTCCATTAGCCAAAAACATTCAGTACTTC.

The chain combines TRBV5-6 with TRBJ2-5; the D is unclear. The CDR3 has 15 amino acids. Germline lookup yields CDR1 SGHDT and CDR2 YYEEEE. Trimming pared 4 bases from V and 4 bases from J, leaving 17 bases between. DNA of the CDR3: TGTGCCAGCAGCGACGGCGACCTGGTGGGAGAGACCCAGTACTTC. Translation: CASSDGDLVGETQYF.

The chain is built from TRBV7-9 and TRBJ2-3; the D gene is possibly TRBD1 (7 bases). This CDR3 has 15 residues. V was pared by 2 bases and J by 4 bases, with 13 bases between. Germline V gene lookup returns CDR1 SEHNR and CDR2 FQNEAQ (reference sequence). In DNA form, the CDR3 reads TGTGCCAGCAGCTTATATCCAGGGGGGCCAGATACGCAGTATTTT. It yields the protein CASSLYPGGPDTQYF.

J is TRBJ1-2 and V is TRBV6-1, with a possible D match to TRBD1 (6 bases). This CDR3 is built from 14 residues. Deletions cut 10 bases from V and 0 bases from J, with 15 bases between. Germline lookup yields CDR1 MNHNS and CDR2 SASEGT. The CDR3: CATVNGGSNYGYTF. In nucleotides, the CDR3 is TGTGCCACCGTCAACGGGGGCTCTAACTATGGCTACACCTTC.

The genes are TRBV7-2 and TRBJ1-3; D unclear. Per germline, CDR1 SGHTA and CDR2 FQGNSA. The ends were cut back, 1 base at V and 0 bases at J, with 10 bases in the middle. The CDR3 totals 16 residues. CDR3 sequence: CASSLVRQASGNTIYF. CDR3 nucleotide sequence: TGTGCCAGCAGCTTAGTTCGCCAAGCCTCTGGAAACACCATATATTTT. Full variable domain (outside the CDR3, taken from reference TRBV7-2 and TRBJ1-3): GAGVSQSPSNKVTEKGKDVELRCDPISGHTALYWYRQSLGQGLEFLIYFQGNSAPDKSGLPSDRFSAERTGGSVSTLTIQRTQQEDSAVYLCASSLVRQASGNTIYFGEGSWLTVV.

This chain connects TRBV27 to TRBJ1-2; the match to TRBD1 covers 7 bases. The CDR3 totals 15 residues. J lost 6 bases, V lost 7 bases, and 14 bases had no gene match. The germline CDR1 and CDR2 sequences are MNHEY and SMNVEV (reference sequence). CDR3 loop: CASTPATGDHNGYTF. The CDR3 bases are TGTGCCAGCACCCCTGCAACAGGGGACCATAATGGCTACACCTTC.

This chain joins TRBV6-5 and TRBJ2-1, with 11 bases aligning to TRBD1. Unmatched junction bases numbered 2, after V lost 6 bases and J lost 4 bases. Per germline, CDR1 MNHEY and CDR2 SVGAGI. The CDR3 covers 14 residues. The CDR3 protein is CASRGTGGYNEQFF. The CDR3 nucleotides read TGTGCCAGCAGGGGGACAGGGGGATACAATGAGCAGTTCTTC.

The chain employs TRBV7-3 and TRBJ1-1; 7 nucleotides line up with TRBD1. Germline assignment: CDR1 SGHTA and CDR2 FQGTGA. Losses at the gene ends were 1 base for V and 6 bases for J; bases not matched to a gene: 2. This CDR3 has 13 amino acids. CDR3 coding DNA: TGTGCCAGCAGCTTAAAGGGGGCTCCTGAAGCTTTCTTT. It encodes CASSLKGAPEAFF.

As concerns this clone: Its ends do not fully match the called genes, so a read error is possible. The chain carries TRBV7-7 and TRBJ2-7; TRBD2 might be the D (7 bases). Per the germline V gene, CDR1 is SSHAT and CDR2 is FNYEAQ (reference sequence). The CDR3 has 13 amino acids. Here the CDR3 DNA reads TGTGCTAGCAGCTTAGGCTGGGGGGGGCATAAGTACTTC. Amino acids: CASSLGWGGHKYF.

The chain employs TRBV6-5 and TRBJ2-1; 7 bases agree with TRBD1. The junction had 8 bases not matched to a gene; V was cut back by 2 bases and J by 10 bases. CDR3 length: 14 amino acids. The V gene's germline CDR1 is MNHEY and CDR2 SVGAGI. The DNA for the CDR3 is TGTGCCAGCAGTTACAGGGGGCCGTACCTAGAGCAGTTCTTC. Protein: CASSYRGPYLEQFF.

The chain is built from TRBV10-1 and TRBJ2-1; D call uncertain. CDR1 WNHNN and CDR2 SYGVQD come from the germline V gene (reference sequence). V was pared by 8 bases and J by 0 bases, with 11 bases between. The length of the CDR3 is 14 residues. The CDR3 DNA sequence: TGCGCCAGCGGTCCCCGGGCCTCCTACAATGAGCAGTTCTTC. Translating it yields CASGPRASYNEQFF.

Here the CDR3 reads CASSLVWGNTEAFF. CDR3 DNA sequence: TGTGCCAGCAGCTTAGTCTGGGGGAACACTGAAGCTTTCTTT. The chain carries TRBV7-8 and TRBJ1-1; no clear D gene. This CDR3 contains 14 residues. Germline V gene sequence: CDR1 SGHVS, CDR2 FQNEAQ. Trimming removed 1 base at V and 1 base at J, with 7 bases between.

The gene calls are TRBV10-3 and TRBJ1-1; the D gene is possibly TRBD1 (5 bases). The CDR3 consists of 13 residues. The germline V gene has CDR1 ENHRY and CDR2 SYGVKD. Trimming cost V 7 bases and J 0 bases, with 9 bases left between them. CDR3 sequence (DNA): TGTGCCATCAAGGGGAACCTGAACACTGAAGCTTTCTTT. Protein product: CAIKGNLNTEAFF.

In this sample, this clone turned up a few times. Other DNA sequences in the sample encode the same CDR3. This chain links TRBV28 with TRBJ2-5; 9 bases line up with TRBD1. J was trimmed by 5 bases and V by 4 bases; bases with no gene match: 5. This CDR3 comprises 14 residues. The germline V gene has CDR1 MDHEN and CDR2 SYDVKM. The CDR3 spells CASSSRDRAETQYF. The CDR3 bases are TGTGCCAGCAGTTCCCGGGACAGGGCTGAGACCCAGTACTTC. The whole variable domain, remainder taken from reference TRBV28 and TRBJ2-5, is DVKVTQSSRYLVKRTGEKVFLECVQDMDHENMFWYRQDPGLGLRLIYFSYDVKMKEKGDIPEGYSVSREKKERFSLILESASTNQTSMYLCASSSRDRAETQYFGPGTRLLVL.

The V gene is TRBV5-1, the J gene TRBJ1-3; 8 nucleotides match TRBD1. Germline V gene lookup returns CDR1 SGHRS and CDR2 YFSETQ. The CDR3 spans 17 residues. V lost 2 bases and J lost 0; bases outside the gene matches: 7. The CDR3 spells CASSFGTGKNSGNTIYF. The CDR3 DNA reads TGCGCCAGCAGCTTTGGGACAGGCAAGAACTCTGGAAACACCATATATTTT.

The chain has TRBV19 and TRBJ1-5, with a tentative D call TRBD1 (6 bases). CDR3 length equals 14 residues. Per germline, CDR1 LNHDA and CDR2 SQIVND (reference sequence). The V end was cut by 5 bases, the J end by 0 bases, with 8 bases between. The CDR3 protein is CASSPQGSNQPQHF. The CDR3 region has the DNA TGTGCCAGTAGTCCACAGGGTAGCAATCAGCCCCAGCATTTT.

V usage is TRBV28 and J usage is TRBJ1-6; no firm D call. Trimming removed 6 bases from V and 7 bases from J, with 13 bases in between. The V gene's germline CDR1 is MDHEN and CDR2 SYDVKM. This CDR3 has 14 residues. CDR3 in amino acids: CASRRGPLNSPLHF. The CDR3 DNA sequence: TGTGCCAGCAGGAGAGGACCGCTCAATTCACCCCTCCACTTT.

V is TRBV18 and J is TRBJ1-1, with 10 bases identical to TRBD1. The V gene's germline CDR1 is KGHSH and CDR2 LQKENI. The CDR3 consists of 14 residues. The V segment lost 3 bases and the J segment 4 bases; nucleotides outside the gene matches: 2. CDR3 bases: TGTGCCAGCTCACCCGGGACAGGGGCCACTGAAGCTTTCTTT. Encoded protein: CASSPGTGATEAFF.

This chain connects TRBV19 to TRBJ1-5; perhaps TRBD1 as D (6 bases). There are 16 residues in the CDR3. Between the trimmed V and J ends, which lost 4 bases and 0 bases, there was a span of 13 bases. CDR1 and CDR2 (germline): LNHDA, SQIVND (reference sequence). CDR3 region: CASSTRQGHSNQPQHF. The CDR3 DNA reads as TGTGCCAGTAGTACAAGGCAGGGGCATAGCAATCAGCCCCAGCATTTT.

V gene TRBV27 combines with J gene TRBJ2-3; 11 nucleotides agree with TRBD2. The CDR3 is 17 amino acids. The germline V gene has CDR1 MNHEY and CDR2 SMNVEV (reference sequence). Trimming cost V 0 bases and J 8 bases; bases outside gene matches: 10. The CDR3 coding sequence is TGTGCCAGCAGTTTATCGATCGGGACTAGCGGTTCGGGTACGCAGTATTTT. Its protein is CASSLSIGTSGSGTQYF.

CDR3 nucleotide sequence: TGCAGCGTTGAAGTTGGACAGGGGTGGGACACTGAAGCTTTCTTT. Protein product: CSVEVGQGWDTEAFF. The chain recombines TRBV29-1 with TRBJ1-1; 9 nucleotides match TRBD1. The trim removed 1 base at V and 3 bases at J, leaving 6 bases unmatched. The length of the CDR3 is 15 residues. Germline-derived CDR1 and CDR2 are SQVTM and ANQGSEA.

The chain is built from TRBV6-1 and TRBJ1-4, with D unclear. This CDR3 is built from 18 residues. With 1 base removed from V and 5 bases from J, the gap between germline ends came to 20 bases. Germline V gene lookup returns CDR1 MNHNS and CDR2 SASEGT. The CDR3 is CASSEVPSLPVDNEKLFF. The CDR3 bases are TGTGCCAGCAGTGAAGTACCGAGTCTCCCAGTCGACAATGAAAAACTGTTTTTT.